The 14 T cell receptor beta chains reported below all come from one sample, sequenced in a study of shared clonotypes between healthy human individuals. Assay: immunoSEQ multiplex PCR; the TCRdb copy retains only in-frame clones and omits some. Counted here are around 500,000 clones, approximately 81% occurring once; the ten biggest clones make up 9.5% to 15%. The sample comprised PBMCs. These receptor sequences come from a woman between 40 and 50 years old in good health. Some clones in this sample may be carry-over from other donors' samples.

The chain employs TRBV5-1 and TRBJ2-7; the match to TRBD1 covers 9 bases. The CDR3 is 15 amino acids. V lost 4 bases to trimming and J lost 4 bases; unmatched junction nucleotides: 9. The V gene's germline CDR1 is SGHRS and CDR2 YFSETQ. The CDR3 region is CASSPAGTGIYEQYF. Here the CDR3 DNA reads TGCGCCAGCAGCCCCGCCGGGACAGGGATATACGAGCAGTACTTC.

A remark on this clone: A far larger clone is one nucleotide away, so this likely arose from a read error. The chain carries TRBV10-3 and TRBJ2-5, with D perhaps matching TRBD1 (5 bases). CDR3 length: 13 amino acids. Germline V gene lookup returns CDR1 ENHRY and CDR2 SYGVKD. V lost 8 bases to trimming and J lost 5 bases, with 15 bases between them. The DNA of the CDR3 is TGTGCCATCGGGGAACAGGATGGGGAGACCCAGTACTTC. It encodes CAIGEQDGETQYF.

This clone is medium-sized in the sample. Other DNA variants within this sample encode the same CDR3. The V and J genes are TRBV18 and TRBJ1-1; D gene ambiguous. Germline V gene lookup returns CDR1 KGHSH and CDR2 LQKENI. This CDR3 has 13 residues. Trimming pared 5 bases from V and 5 bases from J, leaving 12 bases between. CDR3 DNA: TGTGCCAGCTCATTATACATGTGGACTGAAGCTTTCTTT. This encodes CASSLYMWTEAFF.

As for this clone: This sequence is one base from a far larger clone and is likely a read error. The chain has TRBV5-7 and TRBJ1-5, with 7 positions matching TRBD1. TRBV5-7 is classed as an ORF, of uncertain function. The CDR3 runs to 16 residues. The V and J ends lost 3 bases and 3 bases, in that order; junction bases with no gene match: 9. For the CDR3, the DNA is TGTGCCAGCAGCTGTACCGGGACAGCCTACAATCAGCCCCAGCATTTT. Amino acid sequence: CASSCTGTAYNQPQHF.

This chain connects TRBV4-3 to TRBJ2-7, with D hard to call. The V and J ends lost 0 bases and 1 base respectively, with 7 bases between them. Germline V gives CDR1 LGHNA, CDR2 YSLEER. CDR3 length: 14 amino acids. The CDR3 DNA reads TGCGCCAGCAGCCAAGATGGGTTATCCTACGAGCAGTACTTC. Its protein product is CASSQDGLSYEQYF.

On this clone: One base separates it from a far larger clone, so it is likely a read error. DNA for the CDR3: TGTGCCACCTCGACACCGGGTAGGCCTTACGAGCAGCACTTC. Residues: CATSTPGRPYEQHF. The chain joins TRBV6-5 to TRBJ2-5; no clear D gene. CDR3 length equals 14 residues. Germline V gene lookup returns CDR1 MNHEY and CDR2 SVGAGI.

The rearrangement uses TRBV5-6 and TRBJ2-7; maybe TRBD1 (6 bases). The V end lost 3 bases, the J end lost 3 bases, and 25 bases lay between the germline ends. The CDR3 runs 18 residues. Germline CDR1 SGHDT, CDR2 YYEEEE. The CDR3: CASSYLPNRAANNYEQYF. DNA for the CDR3: TGTGCCAGCAGCTACCTACCTAACAGGGCCGCCAATAACTACGAGCAGTACTTC.

The J gene is TRBJ2-1, the V gene TRBV6-1; TRBD1 is a possible D gene (5 bases). Germline CDR1 is MNHNS and CDR2 is SASEGT. The CDR3 covers 13 residues. The V end lost 1 base, the J end lost 9 bases, and 10 bases lay between the germline ends. DNA of the CDR3: TGTGCCAGCAGTGAAGTTAAGGGGATTGAGCAGTTCTTC. Translation gives CASSEVKGIEQFF.

In its sample, this clone was seen a few times. V and J are TRBV19 and TRBJ1-3; D remains unclear. The CDR3 covers 15 residues. V lost 5 bases, J lost 1 base, and 12 bases lay in between. The V gene's germline CDR1 is LNHDA and CDR2 SQIVND (reference sequence). The CDR3 nucleotides read TGTGCCAGTAGTTCAACGATTGTTTCTGGAAACACCATATATTTT. It translates to CASSSTIVSGNTIYF. Variable domain in full (rest from reference TRBV19 and TRBJ1-3): DGGITQSPKYLFRKEGQNVTLSCEQNLNHDAMYWYRQDPGQGLRLIYYSQIVNDFQKGDIAEGYSVSREKKESFPLTVTSAQKNPTAFYLCASSSTIVSGNTIYFGEGSWLTVV.

The rearrangement links TRBV5-6 to TRBJ1-2; D possibly corresponds to TRBD1 (5 bases). The V and J ends lost 5 bases and 0 bases respectively, with 14 bases between them. This CDR3 is built from 15 residues. The V gene's germline CDR1 is SGHDT and CDR2 YYEEEE. This CDR3 is CASRTDTPPNYGYTF. Here the CDR3 DNA reads TGTGCCAGCAGGACAGATACCCCCCCTAACTATGGCTACACCTTC. The variable domain in full, with the rest retrieved from reference TRBV5-6 and TRBJ1-2, is DAGVTQSPTHLIKTRGQQVTLRCSPKSGHDTVSWYQQALGQGPQFIFQYYEEEERQRGNFPDRFSGHQFPNYSSELNVNALLLGDSALYLCASRTDTPPNYGYTFGSGTRLTVV.

This clone has just one count. A much bigger clone sits one base away, suggesting this may be a read error. The same CDR3 is also encoded by other DNA sequences in this sample. The chain couples TRBV7-8 to TRBJ2-1, with a possible D match to TRBD2 (6 bases). The CDR3 consists of 16 residues. Germline CDR1 reads SGHVS; CDR2 reads FQNEAQ. The CDR3 DNA sequence: TGTGCCAGTAGCTCCACTAGCTTCAACTCCTACAATGAGCAGTTCTTC. This sequence encodes CASSSTSFNSYNEQFF.

On this clone itself: This is likely an artifact of a read error, given a far larger clone one base away. The chain is built from TRBV9 and TRBJ2-2; D is tentatively TRBD1 or TRBD2 (5 bases each). This CDR3 spans 15 amino acids. Looked up from germline, CDR1 is SGDLS and CDR2 is YYNGEE. CDR3 residues: CASSVVGQFTGEPFF. CDR3 in DNA: TGTGCCAGCAGCGTAGTGGGGCAGTTCACCGGGGAGCCGTTTTTT. The entire variable domain, with the rest obtained from reference TRBV9 and TRBJ2-2, is as follows: DSGVTQTPKHLITATGQRVTLRCSPRSGDLSVYWYQQSLDQGLQFLIQYYNGEERAKGNILERFSAQQFPDLHSELNLSSLELGDSALYFCASSVVGQFTGEPFFGEGSRLTVL.

On this clone itself: Given a far larger clone just one base away, this is likely a sequencing read error. The sample holds other DNA sequences that translate to the same CDR3. The chain is built from TRBV2 and TRBJ1-5; TRBD1 agrees at 9 bases. Germline CDR1 reads SNHLY; CDR2 reads FYNNEI. The V and J ends lost 5 bases and 7 bases, in that order; junction bases with no gene match: 6. There are 14 residues in the CDR3. CDR3 DNA sequence: TGTGCCAGCAGTCCTGACAGGGGGTACCAGCCCCAGCATTTT. As protein: CASSPDRGYQPQHF.

Regarding this clone: A read error is likely here: a far larger clone is one base away. The same CDR3 also results from other DNA sequences found in this sample. This chain uses TRBV7-9 with TRBJ2-7; TRBD1 aligns across 8 bases. CDR3 length: 13 residues. Per the germline V gene, CDR1 is SEHNR and CDR2 is FQNEAQ (reference sequence). Unmatched junction bases numbered 7, after V lost 5 bases and J lost 7 bases. CDR3 region: CASSPGTGREQYF. The CDR3 region has the DNA TGTGCCAGCAGCCCCGGGACAGGTAGAGAGCAGTACTTC.